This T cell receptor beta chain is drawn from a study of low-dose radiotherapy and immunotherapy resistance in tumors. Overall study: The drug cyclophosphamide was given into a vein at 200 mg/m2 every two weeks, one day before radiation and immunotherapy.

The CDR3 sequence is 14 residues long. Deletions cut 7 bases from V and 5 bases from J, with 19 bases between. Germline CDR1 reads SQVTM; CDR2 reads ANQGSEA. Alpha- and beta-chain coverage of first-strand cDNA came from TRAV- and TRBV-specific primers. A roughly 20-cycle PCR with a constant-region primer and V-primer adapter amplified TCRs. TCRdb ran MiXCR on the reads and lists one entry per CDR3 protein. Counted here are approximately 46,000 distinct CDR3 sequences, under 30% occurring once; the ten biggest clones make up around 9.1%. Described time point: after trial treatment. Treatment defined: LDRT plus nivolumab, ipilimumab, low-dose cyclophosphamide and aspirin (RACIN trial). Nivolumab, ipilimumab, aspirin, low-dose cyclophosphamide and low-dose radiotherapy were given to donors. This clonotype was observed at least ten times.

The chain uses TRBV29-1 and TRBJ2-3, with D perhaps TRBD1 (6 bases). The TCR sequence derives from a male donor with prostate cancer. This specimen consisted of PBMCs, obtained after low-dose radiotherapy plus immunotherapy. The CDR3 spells CSGRQDSDRDTQYF. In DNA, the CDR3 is TGCAGCGGGCGACAGGACTCAGACAGAGATACGCAGTATTTT.